This record covers a single T cell receptor beta chain. Antigen: not known. The data were obtained in a study of shared clonotypes between healthy human individuals. General observations from the study: On the whole, naive subsets had larger estimated richness than memory subsets had. Among donors, the sharing of clonotypes was expected to be influenced by sequencing depth.

Unmatched junction bases numbered 2, after V lost 3 bases and J lost 5 bases. The germline CDR1 and CDR2 sequences are MDHEN and SYDVKM. The CDR3 spans 15 residues. The data were produced by immunoSEQ multiplex PCR, yet TCRdb's version contains in-frame clones alone and is incomplete. The sample gives 2.3 million or so clones, 80% to 95% of which show up once; about 0.39% is in the top ten. Sequencing was done on a sample of naive CD4+ T cells from PBMCs. Subset indicated: CD45RA+ positively selected. This clonotype was sampled from a man aged 18-30 years in good health. Some clones in this sample may be carry-over from other donors' samples. V and J are TRBV28 and TRBJ2-1, with 12 bases aligning to TRBD2. The CDR3 loop is CASSFPSGRDNEQFF. The DNA for the CDR3 is TGTGCCAGCAGTTTCCCTAGCGGGAGGGACAATGAGCAGTTCTTC.